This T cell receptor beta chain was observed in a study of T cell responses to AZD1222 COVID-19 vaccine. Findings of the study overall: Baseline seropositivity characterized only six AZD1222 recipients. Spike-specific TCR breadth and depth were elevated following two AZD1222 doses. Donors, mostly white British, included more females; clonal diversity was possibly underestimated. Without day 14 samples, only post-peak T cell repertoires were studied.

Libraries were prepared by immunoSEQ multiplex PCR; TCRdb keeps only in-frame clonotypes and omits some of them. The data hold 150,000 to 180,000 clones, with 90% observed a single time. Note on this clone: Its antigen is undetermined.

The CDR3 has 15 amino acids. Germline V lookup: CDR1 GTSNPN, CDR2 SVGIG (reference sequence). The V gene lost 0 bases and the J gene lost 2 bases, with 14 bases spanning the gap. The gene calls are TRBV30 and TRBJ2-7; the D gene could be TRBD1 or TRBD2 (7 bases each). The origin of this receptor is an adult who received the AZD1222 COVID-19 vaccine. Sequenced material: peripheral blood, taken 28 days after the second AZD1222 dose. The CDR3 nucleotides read TGTGCCTGGAGTGTACGGGGGAGGGGGCCCTACGAGCAGTACTTC. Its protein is CAWSVRGRGPYEQYF.